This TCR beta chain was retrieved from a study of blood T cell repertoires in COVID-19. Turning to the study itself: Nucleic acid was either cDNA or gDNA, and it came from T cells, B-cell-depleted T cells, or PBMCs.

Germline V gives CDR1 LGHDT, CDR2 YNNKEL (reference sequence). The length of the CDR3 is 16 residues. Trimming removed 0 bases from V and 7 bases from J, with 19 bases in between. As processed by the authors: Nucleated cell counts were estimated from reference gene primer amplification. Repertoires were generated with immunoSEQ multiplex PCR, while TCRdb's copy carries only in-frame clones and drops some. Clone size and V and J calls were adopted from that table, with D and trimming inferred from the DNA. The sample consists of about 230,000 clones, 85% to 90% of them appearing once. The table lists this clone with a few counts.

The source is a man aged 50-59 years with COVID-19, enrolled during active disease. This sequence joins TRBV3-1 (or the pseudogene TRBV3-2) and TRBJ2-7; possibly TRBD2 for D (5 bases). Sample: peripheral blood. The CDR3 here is CASSQDLDGILGEQYF. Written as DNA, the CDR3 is TGTGCCAGCAGCCAAGATTTGGACGGGATTTTGGGGGAGCAGTACTTC.